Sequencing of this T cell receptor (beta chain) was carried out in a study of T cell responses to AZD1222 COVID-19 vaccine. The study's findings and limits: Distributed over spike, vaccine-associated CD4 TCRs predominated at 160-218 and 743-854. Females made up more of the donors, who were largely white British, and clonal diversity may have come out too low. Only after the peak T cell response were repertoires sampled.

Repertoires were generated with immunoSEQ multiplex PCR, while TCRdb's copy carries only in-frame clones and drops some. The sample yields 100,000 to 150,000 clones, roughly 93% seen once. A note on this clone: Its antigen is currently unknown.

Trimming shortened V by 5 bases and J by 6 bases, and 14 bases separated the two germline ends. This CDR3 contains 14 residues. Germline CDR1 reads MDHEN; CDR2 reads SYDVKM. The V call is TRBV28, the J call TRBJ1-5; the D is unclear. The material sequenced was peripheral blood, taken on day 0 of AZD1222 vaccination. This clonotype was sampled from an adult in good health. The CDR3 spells CASSASLSSQPQHF. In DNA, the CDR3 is TGTGCCAGCAGTGCCTCCTTGTCGAGTCAGCCCCAGCATTTT.